The 8 T cell receptor beta chains presented below share a single source sample, sequenced in a study of beta chain features in type 1 diabetes. Isolated RNA was reverse transcribed in full, so expressed TCRB transcripts were sequenced. Sequenced by immunoSEQ multiplex PCR; TCRdb stores in-frame clones only, minus some. Here the sample spans 70,000 to 95,000 clones, 25% to 35% being singletons. The sequenced sample consisted of stem cell memory CD4+ T cells from blood. Receptors originate from a woman between 18 and 30 years old in good health.

This clone was seen a handful of times. J is TRBJ2-1 and V is TRBV18; a possible D gene is TRBD1 (6 bases). Germline CDR1 KGHSH, CDR2 LQKENI. The germline V and J ends were trimmed by 1 base and 5 bases, with 15 bases remaining between them. The CDR3 covers 16 residues. The CDR3 region is CASSPRMGTHNNEQFF. The CDR3 DNA reads TGTGCCAGCTCACCACGGATGGGGACACACAACAATGAGCAGTTCTTC.

This rearrangement joins TRBV5-6 to TRBJ2-3; 10 bases align to TRBD2. Germline V CDR1 and CDR2: SGHDT, YYEEEE. This CDR3 region has 18 residues. The J segment lost 4 bases and the V segment lost 1 base, leaving 12 bases of the junction unmatched. The chain's CDR3 is CASSLMGGERGGADTQYF. In nucleotides, the CDR3 is TGTGCCAGCAGCTTGATGGGCGGCGAGCGGGGGGGCGCAGATACGCAGTATTTT.

This clone was detected a few times. The chain employs TRBV7-8 and TRBJ2-1, with TRBD2 identical over 11 bases. CDR3 size: 15 residues. The germline V gene has CDR1 SGHVS and CDR2 FQNEAQ. The junction had 5 bases not matched to a gene; V was cut back by 5 bases and J by 5 bases. The CDR3 is CASSHRTSGHNEQFF. The DNA for the CDR3 is TGTGCCAGCAGCCACCGGACTAGCGGGCACAATGAGCAGTTCTTC.

The V and J genes are TRBV19 and TRBJ2-6; D may be TRBD2 (6 bases). Trimming left V 6 bases short and J 2 bases short, with 8 bases between. The CDR3 runs 14 residues. Germline V gene sequence: CDR1 LNHDA, CDR2 SQIVND (reference sequence). As DNA, the CDR3 is TGTGCCAGTAGCTCTAGCGCTGGGGCCAACGTCCTGACTTTC. Translation gives CASSSSAGANVLTF.

The rearrangement links TRBV30 to TRBJ1-3; D may be TRBD1 (6 bases). CDR3 length equals 15 residues. Germline V gene lookup returns CDR1 GTSNPN and CDR2 SVGIG (reference sequence). Trimming took 3 bases from V and 0 from J, leaving 12 bases between them. The CDR3 region has the DNA TGTGCCTGGAGCGGGACATTAAGCTCTGGAAACACCATATATTTT. Translated, it gives CAWSGTLSSGNTIYF.

The rearrangement uses TRBV5-1 and TRBJ2-5; 10 nucleotides match TRBD2. Germline V gene data show CDR1 as SGHRS and CDR2 as YFSETQ. This CDR3 comprises 14 residues. V lost 6 bases and J lost 5; bases outside the gene matches: 7. CDR3 region: CASKAGGPEETQYF. The CDR3, as DNA: TGCGCCAGCAAAGCGGGGGGGCCTGAGGAGACCCAGTACTTC.

V and J are TRBV2 and TRBJ2-1; 11 positions agree with TRBD2. Unmatched junction bases numbered 5, after V lost 6 bases and J lost 7 bases. This CDR3 is built from 14 residues. Germline V gene sequence: CDR1 SNHLY, CDR2 FYNNEI. The CDR3: CASRTSGSQNEQFF. CDR3 in DNA: TGTGCCAGCAGAACTAGCGGGAGTCAAAATGAGCAGTTCTTC.

The rearrangement uses TRBV11-3 and TRBJ2-5; maybe TRBD1 (6 bases). Germline V gene sequence: CDR1 SGHNT, CDR2 YENEEA. Trimming stripped 5 bases from V and 7 bases from J, with 14 bases between. The CDR3 is 13 residues long. CDR3 DNA sequence: TGTGCCAGCAGCCAGGACCTAGGGGGGACCCAGTACTTC. Protein product: CASSQDLGGTQYF. Filled out from reference TRBV11-3 and TRBJ2-5, the complete variable domain reads EAGVVQSPRYKIIEKKQPVAFWCNPISGHNTLYWYLQNLGQGPELLIRYENEEAVDDSQLPKDRFSAERLKGVDSTLKIQPAELGDSAVYLCASSQDLGGTQYFGPGTRLLVL.